A selection of T cell receptor beta chains follows, all from one sample in a study of technical replicates of blood from a handful of donors. Here immunoSEQ multiplex PCR was the method, and the copy in TCRdb shows in-frame clones only, minus some. The data show around 80,000 clones, roughly 96% seen once. Sequencing was performed on T cells isolated from PBMCs. The receptors derive from a human donor in good health. Both conserved end residues are part of each CDR3. D genes are given only for firm matches. Size values are once, few and many counts, or a class for expanded clones, and some rows have none.

V,size,D,J,CDR3,DNA
TRBV10-3,NA,TRBD2,TRBJ2-2,CAIRWTSGKDTGELFF,TGTGCCATCAGATGGACTAGCGGGAAGGACACCGGGGAGCTGTTTTTT
TRBV4-1,NA,NA,TRBJ1-1,CASRIRGFNTEAFF,TGCGCCAGCAGGATCAGGGGATTTAACACTGAAGCTTTCTTT
TRBV10-3,NA,NA,TRBJ1-1,CAIYSENTEAFF,TGTGCCATCTATAGTGAGAACACTGAAGCTTTCTTT
TRBV30,once,TRBD1,TRBJ1-5,CAWRPDRAQPQHF,TGTGCCTGGAGACCGGACAGGGCCCAGCCCCAGCATTTT
TRBV27,NA,NA,TRBJ2-7,CASLSRETEAYEQYF,TGTGCCAGCCTCAGTCGGGAGACCGAAGCCTACGAGCAGTACTTC
TRBV7-3,NA,TRBD2,TRBJ2-3,CASSPTLGLAGEIDTQYF,TGTGCCAGCAGCCCCACATTGGGACTAGCGGGAGAGATAGATACGCAGTATTTT
TRBV2,NA,TRBD2,TRBJ2-1,CASTSREDNEQFF,TGTGCCAGCACTTCGCGGGAGGACAATGAGCAGTTCTTC
TRBV12-5,NA,TRBD2,TRBJ2-3,CASGLETSGTDTQYF,TGTGCTAGTGGTCTTGAGACTAGCGGCACAGATACGCAGTATTTT
TRBV7-8,NA,TRBD2,TRBJ2-1,CASSLGTSAYNEQFF,TGTGCCAGCAGCTTAGGGACTAGCGCCTACAATGAGCAGTTCTTC
TRBV7-8,NA,TRBD1,TRBJ1-2,CASSSLPRTGGNYGYTF,TGTGCCAGCAGCTCGTTGCCGCGGACAGGGGGTAACTATGGCTACACCTTC
TRBV6-1,NA,NA,TRBJ2-1,CASSDSGESYNEQFF,TGTGCCAGCAGTGACTCGGGGGAGTCTTACAATGAGCAGTTCTTC
TRBV28,NA,NA,TRBJ1-3,CASSQRRGYGGNTIYF,TGTGCCAGCAGCCAGAGACGGGGATACGGCGGAAACACCATATATTTT
TRBV5-1,NA,TRBD1,TRBJ2-7,CASSHGTGTYEQYF,TGCGCCAGCAGCCACGGGACAGGGACTTACGAGCAGTACTTC
TRBV4-1,NA,NA,TRBJ2-7,CASSQEYSREQYF,TGCGCCAGCAGCCAAGAATATTCGCGAGAGCAGTACTTC
TRBV6-5,NA,TRBD2,TRBJ2-7,CASSRGTTPHEQYF,TGTGCCAGCAGCCGTGGGACTACCCCCCACGAGCAGTACTTC
TRBV10-3,NA,NA,TRBJ2-5,CAISEGYRTAVETQYF,TGTGCCATCAGTGAGGGCTATCGTACGGCGGTAGAGACCCAGTACTTC
TRBV30,NA,NA,TRBJ1-4,CAWYAEGGEKLFF,TGTGCCTGGTACGCGGAGGGTGGTGAAAAACTGTTTTTT
TRBV13,NA,TRBD2,TRBJ2-2,CASSPTSGSTNTGELFF,TGTGCCAGCAGCCCGACTAGCGGGAGCACGAACACCGGGGAGCTGTTTTTT
TRBV2,NA,TRBD1,TRBJ1-4,CASSFPDRGQTNEKLFF,TGTGCCAGCAGTTTCCCTGACAGGGGCCAGACTAATGAAAAACTGTTTTTT
TRBV4-2,NA,NA,TRBJ1-5,CASSQAFLGTRSNQPQHF,TGTGCCAGCAGCCAAGCGTTCCTCGGGACACGGAGCAATCAGCCCCAGCATTTT
TRBV18,NA,NA,TRBJ2-1,CASSPRLASDEQFF,TGTGCCAGCTCACCGCGCTTAGCTTCCGATGAGCAGTTCTTC
TRBV7-9,NA,NA,TRBJ2-5,CASSRLGAVQETQYF,TGTGCCAGCAGCCGCTTAGGGGCTGTACAAGAGACCCAGTACTTC